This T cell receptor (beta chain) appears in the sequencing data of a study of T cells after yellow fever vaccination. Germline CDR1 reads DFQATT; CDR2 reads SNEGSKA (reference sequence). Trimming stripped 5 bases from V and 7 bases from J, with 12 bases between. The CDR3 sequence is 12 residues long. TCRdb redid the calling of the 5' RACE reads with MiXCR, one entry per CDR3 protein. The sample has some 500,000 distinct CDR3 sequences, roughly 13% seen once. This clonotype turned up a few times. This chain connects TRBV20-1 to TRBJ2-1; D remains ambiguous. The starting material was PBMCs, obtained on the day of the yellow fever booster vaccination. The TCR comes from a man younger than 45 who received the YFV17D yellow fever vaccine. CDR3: CSARLIANEQFF. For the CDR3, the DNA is TGCAGTGCTCGATTAATAGCAAATGAGCAGTTCTTC.